Listed here are 17 T cell receptor beta chains from one sample, sequenced in a study of blood T cells in healthy people across ages. A J-beta primer mix and a sample-barcoded 5' primer were used in a second PCR of about 7 to 11 cycles. TCRdb re-derived calls from the 5' RACE reads in MiXCR, one entry per CDR3 protein. Counted here are around 1,600,000 distinct CDR3 sequences, approximately 43% occurring once; the ten biggest clones make up 4%. Sequencing used blood. Source of these receptors: a woman aged 18 to 35 in good health.

This chain uses TRBV4-1 with TRBJ1-1; D gene ambiguous. The CDR3 is 17 residues long. Germline assignment: CDR1 MGHRA and CDR2 YSYEKL. V was trimmed by 2 bases and J by 0 bases, leaving 16 bases between them. CDR3 nucleotides: TGCGCCAGCAGCCAATCTCCGGGCCCTACTATGAACACTGAAGCTTTCTTT. Amino acid sequence: CASSQSPGPTMNTEAFF.

The genes are TRBV29-1 and TRBJ1-1; D perhaps matches TRBD1 (5 bases). V lost 1 base, J lost 4 bases, and 10 bases lay in between. CDR1 is SQVTM, CDR2 ANQGSEA, per germline. The CDR3 spans 13 residues. The CDR3 sequence: CSVEAGGSTEAFF. DNA of the CDR3: TGCAGCGTTGAAGCGGGGGGGTCCACTGAAGCTTTCTTT.

This clonotype was counted a single time. This chain connects TRBV28 to TRBJ1-6; TRBD1 is a possible D gene (6 bases). Germline V gene data show CDR1 as MDHEN and CDR2 as SYDVKM. V was shortened by 2 bases and J by 7 bases, with 21 bases between the two germline ends. The CDR3 has 18 residues. As DNA, the CDR3 is TGTGCCAGCAGTTTAAGGGGGACGGGCGAGGACAAAAATTCACCCCTCCACTTT. This gives the protein CASSLRGTGEDKNSPLHF.

This clonotype was counted between two and nine times. The V call is TRBV10-3, the J call TRBJ2-7, with TRBD2 identical over 8 bases. After removal of 3 bases from V and 7 bases from J, the junction contained 8 bases not matched to a gene. CDR1 is ENHRY and CDR2 is SYGVKD in the germline V gene. This CDR3 region has 14 residues. As DNA, the CDR3 is TGTGCCATCAGTGAACCGGGGGGGCTAGATGAGCAGTACTTC. Residues: CAISEPGGLDEQYF.

The gene calls are TRBV29-1 and TRBJ2-2; the D gene is possibly TRBD1 (6 bases). The V gene's germline CDR1 is SQVTM and CDR2 ANQGSEA. V lost 1 base and J lost 6, with 9 bases in between. The length of the CDR3 is 13 residues. The CDR3 sequence is CSVEGYRAGELFF. CDR3 DNA: TGCAGCGTTGAAGGCTACAGGGCCGGGGAGCTGTTTTTT.

This clonotype occurred a few times. The chain combines TRBV27 with TRBJ1-6; D is unresolved. Germline-derived CDR1 and CDR2 are MNHEY and SMNVEV (reference sequence). The CDR3 is 12 residues long. V lost 6 bases, J lost 6 bases, and 6 bases lay in between. CDR3 DNA sequence: TGTGCCAGCAGCAGAGCTAATTCACCCCTCCACTTT. Residues: CASSRANSPLHF.

V is TRBV5-1 and J is TRBJ2-1, with D possibly being TRBD2 (6 bases). V was pared by 4 bases and J by 2 bases, with 13 bases between. CDR1 is SGHRS, CDR2 YFSETQ, per germline. This CDR3 contains 15 residues. The CDR3 DNA reads TGCGCCAGCAGCCTGGGGGAGGTCGCCTACAATGAGCAGTTCTTC. Translating gives CASSLGEVAYNEQFF.

The CDR3 region is CSATTDHNEKLFF. As DNA, the CDR3 is TGCAGTGCAACGACAGACCATAATGAAAAACTGTTTTTT. V is TRBV20-1 and J is TRBJ1-4; a weak D match, TRBD1 (5 bases). With 6 bases removed from V and 4 bases from J, the gap between germline ends came to 12 bases. Germline V gives CDR1 DFQATT, CDR2 SNEGSKA (reference sequence). The CDR3 contains 13 residues.

As regards this clonotype: The junction departs from germline at one end; a sequencing error may be responsible. The chain combines TRBV27 with TRBJ2-1; possible D gene TRBD1, 6 bases. This CDR3 is built from 16 residues. Germline CDR1 reads MNHEY; CDR2 reads SMNVEV (reference sequence). This CDR3 reads CASSLSRDTGYNEQFF. The CDR3 DNA follows: TGTGCCAGCAGTCTATCCCGGGACACGGGGTACAATGAGCAGTTCTTC.

The chain joins TRBV29-1 to TRBJ1-4, with 11 bases identical to TRBD1. Germline CDR1 reads SQVTM; CDR2 reads ANQGSEA. The CDR3 is 12 amino acids. CDR3 DNA sequence: TGCGGACTGGGACAGGGGGATGGAAAACTGTTTTTT. Translating gives CGLGQGDGKLFF.

This clonotype was seen a handful of times. The genes are TRBV7-9 and TRBJ2-7; the match to TRBD1 covers 9 bases. CDR3 size: 12 residues. Per germline, CDR1 SEHNR and CDR2 FQNEAQ (reference sequence). The CDR3 sequence is CVTGTGIHEQYF. The CDR3 nucleotides read TGTGTGACAGGGACAGGGATCCACGAGCAGTACTTC.

In this sample, this clonotype turned up a few times. The chain carries TRBV12-3 or TRBV12-4 and TRBJ2-1; D not resolved. Trimming left V 8 bases short and J 9 bases short, with 11 bases between. This CDR3 region has 11 residues. DNA for the CDR3: TGTGCCAGCGGTATACTACGTGAGCAGTTCTTC. This encodes CASGILREQFF.

This chain links TRBV4-3 with TRBJ2-7; D uncertain. Trimming removed 1 base at V and 6 bases at J, with 10 bases between. This CDR3 has 13 amino acids. Germline V CDR1 and CDR2: LGHNA, YSLEER. CDR3 protein: CASSQAPESEQYF. Written as DNA, the CDR3 is TGCGCCAGCAGCCAAGCCCCCGAGTCCGAGCAGTACTTC.

The gene calls are TRBV20-1 and TRBJ2-1; a weak D match, TRBD2 (5 bases). The CDR3 runs 11 residues. The germline V gene encodes CDR1 DFQATT and CDR2 SNEGSKA (reference sequence). V dropped 7 bases and J dropped 4 bases, with 8 bases sitting between them. CDR3 nucleotides: TGCAGTGTGGTAGCGTACAATGAGCAGTTCTTC. Translating it yields CSVVAYNEQFF.

There are a few counts of this clonotype. The chain uses TRBV12-3 or TRBV12-4 and TRBJ2-1; D unclear. The CDR3 has 14 amino acids. V dropped 5 bases and J dropped 3 bases, with 11 bases sitting between them. The DNA of the CDR3 is TGTGCCAGCAGTAGGTCTCTGGTCTACAATGAGCAGTTCTTC. Translation gives CASSRSLVYNEQFF.

This clonotype was seen a few times. The V gene is TRBV20-1, the J gene TRBJ1-1, with 9 bases that match TRBD1. This CDR3 comprises 14 residues. Germline CDR1 is DFQATT and CDR2 is SNEGSKA (reference sequence). After removal of 6 bases from V and 4 bases from J, the junction contained 9 bases not matched to a gene. The CDR3: CSAEPPTGGTEAFF. The CDR3 nucleotides read TGCAGTGCCGAACCCCCGACAGGGGGCACTGAAGCTTTCTTT.

The rearrangement links TRBV20-1 to TRBJ1-2; D perhaps matches TRBD1 (5 bases). V lost 2 bases and J lost 4, with 14 bases in between. The V gene's germline CDR1 is DFQATT and CDR2 SNEGSKA (reference sequence). The CDR3 runs to 14 residues. The CDR3 here is CSARSPGGVYGYTF. CDR3 DNA sequence: TGCAGTGCTAGATCCCCGGGAGGGGTCTATGGCTACACCTTC.